The entry below gives a single TCR beta chain sequence along with its context. Antigen specificity is unknown. This sample was taken from a study of cytomegalovirus exposure and HLA in healthy donors. V was clipped by 7 bases and J by 13 bases; unmatched bases: 17. Germline CDR1 reads SQVTM; CDR2 reads ANQGSEA. The CDR3 is 14 residues long. Sequencing used immunoSEQ multiplex PCR; TCRdb keeps in-frame clones, though not all of them. The table shows 120,000 or so clones, with about 84% occurring only once. Whole-study findings and limits: Listed as cytomegalovirus-associated were 150 or so TCR beta chains.

The V call is TRBV29-1, the J call TRBJ2-1; TRBD1 matches 9 bases. Sequencing was carried out using PBMCs. The sequence was obtained from a woman aged 25 to 39 in good health and CMV-seronegative. The CDR3 sequence: CSASQGDRVRNQFF. CDR3 sequence (DNA): TGCAGCGCCTCCCAAGGGGACAGGGTCCGGAATCAGTTCTTC.